The text below deals with one T cell receptor beta chain. The sample belongs to a study of blood T cell repertoires in COVID-19. Assay: immunoSEQ multiplex PCR; the TCRdb copy retains only in-frame clones and omits some. This sample has 150,000 to 200,000 clones, with around four fifths found just once. V shed 1 base and J shed 7 bases, with 16 bases lying between them. The CDR3 has 15 residues. Germline V gene data show CDR1 as MGHDK and CDR2 as SYGVNS. The specimen sequenced was peripheral blood. This receptor was obtained from a woman aged 25 to 39 with acute or convalescent COVID-19. The chain is built from TRBV25-1 and TRBJ1-2; tentatively, D is TRBD1 (6 bases). In DNA, the CDR3 is TGTGCCAGCAGTGAATGCACAGGGATGCTCTGTGGCTACACCTTC. It yields the protein CASSECTGMLCGYTF.